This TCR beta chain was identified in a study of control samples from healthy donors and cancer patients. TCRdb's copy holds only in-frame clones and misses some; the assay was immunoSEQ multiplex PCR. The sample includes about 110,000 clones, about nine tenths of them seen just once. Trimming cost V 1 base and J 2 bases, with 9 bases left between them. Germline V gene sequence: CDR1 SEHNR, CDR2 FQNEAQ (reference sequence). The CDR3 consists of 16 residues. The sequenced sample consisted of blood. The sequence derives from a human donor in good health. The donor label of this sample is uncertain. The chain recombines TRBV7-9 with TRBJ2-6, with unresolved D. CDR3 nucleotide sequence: TGTGCCAGCAGCTTAGTTGTGAAGACTGGGGCCAACGTCCTGACTTTC. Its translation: CASSLVVKTGANVLTF.